This passage covers 23 T cell receptor beta chains from one sample sequenced in a study of blood T cell repertoires in COVID-19. Some clones are missing from TCRdb's copy, which holds only in-frame ones; the method was immunoSEQ multiplex PCR. The sample carries some 190,000 clones, 70% to 85% recorded once. The sample was peripheral blood. The source is a man at least 80 years old with COVID-19, enrolled during active disease.

This chain connects TRBV6-5 to TRBJ2-7; 8 bases map to TRBD1. J was trimmed by 3 bases and V by 7 bases; bases with no gene match: 11. The CDR3 has 15 residues. The germline V gene has CDR1 MNHEY and CDR2 SVGAGI. CDR3 sequence reads: CASMSPDRASYEQYF. The CDR3, as DNA: TGTGCCAGCATGAGTCCGGACAGGGCCAGCTACGAGCAGTACTTC.

V usage is TRBV20-1 and J usage is TRBJ1-1; D remains unclear. This CDR3 region has 11 residues. The germline V gene has CDR1 DFQATT and CDR2 SNEGSKA (reference sequence). V gave up 3 bases and J gave up 4 bases, with 6 bases separating them. CDR3 nucleotides: TGCAGTGCTAGTAGCGGCACTGAAGCTTTCTTT. Translating it yields CSASSGTEAFF.

This chain links TRBV2 with TRBJ1-4, with D possibly matching TRBD1 (6 bases). The CDR3 is 16 amino acids. Trimming cost V 4 bases and J 4 bases, with 16 bases left between them. CDR1 SNHLY and CDR2 FYNNEI come from the germline V gene. The CDR3 loop is CASSARRGWGNEKLFF. In DNA form, the CDR3 reads TGTGCCAGCAGTGCTCGCAGGGGTTGGGGTAATGAAAAACTGTTTTTT.

The chain joins TRBV3-1 (or the pseudogene TRBV3-2) to TRBJ2-5, with 13 bases fitting TRBD2. The CDR3 contains 16 residues. V lost 4 bases and J lost 5; bases outside the gene matches: 7. The germline V gene encodes CDR1 LGHDT and CDR2 YNNKEL (reference sequence). The CDR3 loop is CASSPRLAGGWETQYF. DNA for the CDR3: TGTGCCAGCAGCCCTAGACTAGCGGGGGGATGGGAGACCCAGTACTTC.

The V gene is TRBV5-1, the J gene TRBJ1-2, with a possible D match to TRBD1 (5 bases). CDR1 is SGHRS and CDR2 is YFSETQ in the germline V gene. CDR3 length equals 16 residues. V shed 4 bases and J shed 1 base, with 17 bases lying between them. CDR3 sequence (DNA): TGCGCCAGCAGCCGGACCCCGGGGAGGGGTAACTATGGCTACACCTTC. Amino acids: CASSRTPGRGNYGYTF.

The chain has TRBV19 and TRBJ1-1, with TRBD1 matching 9 bases. The V gene end was trimmed by 4 bases and the J gene end by 4 bases; junction bases not matched to a gene: 1. CDR1 LNHDA and CDR2 SQIVND come from the germline V gene (reference sequence). CDR3 length: 13 amino acids. The CDR3 DNA is TGTGCCAGTAGTAGACAGGGGGGCACTGAAGCTTTCTTT. This sequence encodes CASSRQGGTEAFF.

Regarding this clone: Other DNA sequences within the sample encode an identical CDR3. This chain connects TRBV9 to TRBJ1-1, with D uncertain. The germline gives CDR1 SGDLS, CDR2 YYNGEE. CDR3 length: 13 residues. With 2 bases removed from V and 3 bases from J, the gap between germline ends came to 8 bases. CDR3 DNA sequence: TGTGCCAGCAGCGTCTCCGGGGACACTGAAGCTTTCTTT. Translation gives CASSVSGDTEAFF.

The V call is TRBV5-1, the J call TRBJ2-6; a weak D match, TRBD2 (6 bases). The CDR3 sequence is 17 residues long. The ends were cut back, 3 bases at V and 0 bases at J, with 13 bases in the middle. Germline CDR1 SGHRS, CDR2 YFSETQ. The CDR3 spells CASSWGDLNSGANVLTF. The CDR3 DNA reads as TGCGCCAGCAGCTGGGGGGACTTAAACTCTGGGGCCAACGTCCTGACTTTC.

This chain joins TRBV10-1 and TRBJ1-2; 7 bases line up with TRBD1. Germline-derived CDR1 and CDR2 are WNHNN and SYGVQD (reference sequence). This CDR3 spans 13 amino acids. V lost 0 bases and J lost 13; bases outside the gene matches: 8. CDR3 region: CASSESGQGDVTF. The CDR3 DNA sequence: TGCGCCAGCAGTGAGTCTGGGCAGGGGGATGTCACCTTC.

There are a few counts of this clone. The genes are TRBV6-1 and TRBJ1-1; no reliable D call. CDR3 size: 14 residues. The V and J ends lost 2 bases and 1 base respectively, with 8 bases between them. Per the germline V gene, CDR1 is MNHNS and CDR2 is SASEGT. In DNA form, the CDR3 reads TGTGCCAGCAGTGAATTCACAACGAACACTGAAGCTTTCTTT. Its translation: CASSEFTTNTEAFF.

The rearrangement joins TRBV5-1 to TRBJ2-3, with unresolved D. CDR1 and CDR2 from the germline V gene are SGHRS and YFSETQ. The CDR3 covers 13 residues. Trimming cost V 0 bases and J 2 bases, with 4 bases left between them. The CDR3 is CASSLGHTDTQYF. The CDR3 region has the DNA TGCGCCAGCAGCTTGGGTCACACAGATACGCAGTATTTT.

V and J are TRBV3-1 (or the pseudogene TRBV3-2) and TRBJ2-2, with a weak D call TRBD1 (5 bases). Trimming stripped 4 bases from V and 1 base from J, with 10 bases between. Germline V gene data show CDR1 as LGHDT and CDR2 as YNNKEL (reference sequence). The CDR3 totals 15 residues. The CDR3: CASSPRTGNTGELFF. CDR3 bases: TGTGCCAGCAGCCCCCGCACAGGGAACACCGGGGAGCTGTTTTTT.

The chain combines TRBV4-1 with TRBJ2-1, with 8 bases lining up with TRBD1. Losses at the gene ends were 2 bases for V and 8 bases for J; bases not matched to a gene: 8. Germline values: CDR1 MGHRA, CDR2 YSYEKL. CDR3 length: 15 amino acids. CDR3: CASSQSTGGPDEQFF. The CDR3 nucleotides are TGCGCCAGCAGCCAAAGCACAGGGGGACCGGATGAGCAGTTCTTC.

The V and J genes are TRBV19 and TRBJ2-1; 9 bases are shared with TRBD1. Germline V lookup: CDR1 LNHDA, CDR2 SQIVND (reference sequence). With V trimmed by 4 bases and J by 1 base, 8 bases remained unmatched. The length of the CDR3 is 17 residues. CDR3 residues: CASSTKTGGASYNEQFF. CDR3 nucleotide sequence: TGTGCCAGTAGTACAAAAACAGGGGGCGCATCCTACAATGAGCAGTTCTTC.

This rearrangement joins TRBV28 to TRBJ1-2; TRBD1 is a possible D gene (6 bases). Germline V gene data show CDR1 as MDHEN and CDR2 as SYDVKM. The CDR3 extends over 15 amino acids. V was clipped by 2 bases and J by 6 bases, with 16 bases between them. The CDR3 DNA sequence: TGTGCCAGCAGTTTACCCGGCCGGGACAACCATGGCTACACCTTC. Protein sequence: CASSLPGRDNHGYTF.

The V and J genes are TRBV19 and TRBJ1-5; a possible D gene is TRBD1 (5 bases). The germline V and J ends were trimmed by 7 bases and 4 bases, with 32 bases remaining between them. The CDR3 loop spans 20 amino acids. The germline V gene has CDR1 LNHDA and CDR2 SQIVND (reference sequence). This chain's CDR3 is CASTNRRAGQIVSGNQPQHF. The CDR3 DNA follows: TGTGCCAGTACCAACCGTCGGGCGGGGCAGATAGTTTCGGGAAATCAGCCCCAGCATTTT.

The gene calls are TRBV5-5 and TRBJ1-1; 7 bases map to TRBD1. The CDR3 extends over 14 amino acids. The germline gives CDR1 SGHKS, CDR2 YYEKEE (reference sequence). Trimming removed 4 bases from V and 2 bases from J; junction bases left unmatched: 5. In DNA form, the CDR3 reads TGTGCCAGCAGCCTGACAGGGACCAACACTGAAGCTTTCTTT. It codes for CASSLTGTNTEAFF.

The CDR3 DNA sequence: TGTGCCAGCACCCAGGGGGAGCAGACTGAAGCTTTCTTT. It specifies CASTQGEQTEAFF. This chain joins TRBV6-6 and TRBJ1-1, with 7 bases matching TRBD1. The V segment lost 7 bases and the J segment 5 bases; nucleotides outside the gene matches: 7. The CDR3 extends over 13 amino acids. In germline, CDR1 is MNHNY, CDR2 SVGAGI (reference sequence).

The rearrangement joins TRBV3-1 (or the pseudogene TRBV3-2) to TRBJ1-3; 7 positions agree with TRBD1. The J segment lost 4 bases and the V segment lost 4 bases, leaving 7 bases of the junction unmatched. The V gene's germline CDR1 is LGHDT and CDR2 YNNKEL (reference sequence). The CDR3 runs 15 residues. The CDR3 reads CASSRRTGLGNTIYF. In DNA, the CDR3 is TGTGCCAGCAGCCGAAGGACAGGTTTGGGAAACACCATATATTTT.

This clone was detected only a few times. The chain uses TRBV3-1 (or the pseudogene TRBV3-2) and TRBJ1-5; TRBD1 aligns across 12 bases. The CDR3 contains 15 residues. V shed 1 base, J shed 6 bases, and the junction held 1 base outside the gene matches. Germline V lookup: CDR1 LGHDT, CDR2 YNNKEL (reference sequence). The CDR3 region has the DNA TGTGCCAGCAGCCAAGCGGGACAGGGGGCTCAGCCCCAGCATTTT. Its translation is CASSQAGQGAQPQHF.

This clone turned up a few times. The V and J genes are TRBV18 and TRBJ2-7, with 7 bases lining up with TRBD1. V trimming: 5 bases; J trimming: 6 bases; junction bases outside the gene matches: 7. Germline values: CDR1 KGHSH, CDR2 LQKENI. The CDR3 runs 13 residues. In DNA, the CDR3 is TGTGCCAGCTCATGGGACAGCATTCGCGAGCAGTACTTC. Encoded protein: CASSWDSIREQYF.

The chain joins TRBV4-1 to TRBJ1-4; TRBD1 matches at 8 bases. This CDR3 comprises 15 residues. J gave up 3 bases and V 3 bases, and 3 bases lay outside the gene matches. The germline CDR1 and CDR2 sequences are MGHRA and YSYEKL. The CDR3 sequence is CASSHQGAANEKLFF. The CDR3, as DNA: TGCGCCAGCAGCCATCAGGGGGCGGCTAATGAAAAACTGTTTTTT.

This chain links TRBV27 with TRBJ2-1; 11 bases align to TRBD2. This CDR3 region has 17 residues. The germline gives CDR1 MNHEY, CDR2 SMNVEV (reference sequence). The trim removed 0 bases at V and 6 bases at J, leaving 7 bases unmatched. The CDR3 nucleotides are TGTGCCAGCAGTTTATCCCTACTAGCGGGGGCCCCCAATGAGCAGTTCTTC. Its translation: CASSLSLLAGAPNEQFF.